This TCR beta chain emerged from a study of post-analysis software for immune sequencing data. Turning to the study itself: Progressive-relapsing, secondary progressive and relapsing-remitting multiple sclerosis were among the disease courses included.

This CDR3 spans 14 amino acids. Germline CDR1 is SGHTA and CDR2 is FQGNSA. V gave up 7 bases and J gave up 0 bases, with 10 bases separating them. Notes on the study in general: The study found significantly lower normalized Chao1 diversity in multiple sclerosis patients than in controls. Higher frequency in patients than in controls was seen for about five TRBV segments, with TRBV5-6, TRBV5-1 and TRBV20-1 among them.

A remark on this clonotype: Its antigen is unidentified.

Prepared libraries of TCR beta cDNA carried unique molecular identifiers. MiXCR, run by TCRdb on the PCR reads, gives a single entry per CDR3 protein. The sample has some 370,000 distinct CDR3 sequences, approximately 38% seen once; the top ten hold about an eighth. What was sequenced was blood. V gene TRBV7-2 combines with J gene TRBJ2-1; D is unclear. The receptor was isolated from a girl aged 5 to 17 with multiple sclerosis. CDR3 loop: CASTTPRSYNEQFF. The CDR3 nucleotides are TGTGCCAGCACTACACCTCGCTCCTACAATGAGCAGTTCTTC.